Listed here are 25 T cell receptor beta chains from one sample, sequenced in a study of T cells after yellow fever vaccination. TCRdb reprocessed the 5' RACE reads via MiXCR and lists one record per CDR3 protein. The sample lists 300,000 to 350,000 distinct CDR3 sequences, roughly a tenth seen once, with about 3.3% in the top ten. The sequencing used CD4+ T cells sorted from PBMCs, collected 45 days after the yellow fever booster vaccination. These receptors were obtained from a young man who received the YFV17D yellow fever vaccine.

This clonotype has a handful of counts. The chain is built from TRBV5-4 and TRBJ2-3, with TRBD2 identical over 14 bases. V was pared by 0 bases and J by 3 bases, with 3 bases of the junction left unmatched. The CDR3 totals 17 residues. CDR1 and CDR2 from the germline V gene are SGHNT and YYREEE (reference sequence). Written as DNA, the CDR3 is TGTGCCAGCAGCTTGGGGACTAGCGGGGGGCAGACAGATACGCAGTATTTT. Its protein is CASSLGTSGGQTDTQYF.

The chain recombines TRBV20-1 with TRBJ2-4, with D maybe TRBD1 (5 bases). The CDR3 length is 14 residues. V gave up 4 bases and J gave up 0 bases, with 10 bases separating them. Germline V gene sequence: CDR1 DFQATT, CDR2 SNEGSKA (reference sequence). The CDR3 bases are TGCAGTGCTACCCGACAGCTAGCCAAAAACATTCAGTACTTC. Amino acid sequence: CSATRQLAKNIQYF.

This clonotype has a count of ten or more. The V gene is TRBV2, the J gene TRBJ2-1; 10 nucleotides align to TRBD2. The ends lost 4 bases at V and 4 bases at J; junction bases unmatched: 7. CDR3 size: 16 residues. Germline V gives CDR1 SNHLY, CDR2 FYNNEI. The CDR3 sequence: CASSAIGLAAYNEQFF. DNA for the CDR3: TGTGCCAGCAGTGCGATAGGACTAGCGGCTTACAATGAGCAGTTCTTC.

The chain uses TRBV12-3 or TRBV12-4 and TRBJ2-1, with 8 bases identical to TRBD2. Unmatched junction bases numbered 11, after V lost 8 bases and J lost 8 bases. The CDR3 length is 14 residues. The CDR3 nucleotides are TGTGCCAGCTCAGGACTAGCCCGCCCCCATGAGCAGTTCTTC. This codes for CASSGLARPHEQFF.

This clonotype appeared many times. The chain is built from TRBV4-2 and TRBJ2-5; 12 nucleotides match TRBD2. This CDR3 has 17 residues. Losses at the gene ends were 0 bases for V and 4 bases for J; bases not matched to a gene: 6. Germline CDR1 is LGHNA and CDR2 is YNFKEQ. The CDR3 sequence: CASSQDGTSGGRETQYF. The CDR3 DNA follows: TGTGCCAGCAGCCAAGATGGCACTAGCGGGGGGAGAGAGACCCAGTACTTC.

The CDR3 protein is CASSPGQGAHINYEQYF. The CDR3 DNA sequence: TGTGCCAGCTCCCCTGGACAGGGGGCCCACATCAACTACGAGCAGTACTTC. The V gene is TRBV18, the J gene TRBJ2-7; 11 positions agree with TRBD1. Per germline, CDR1 KGHSH and CDR2 LQKENI. The J segment lost 3 bases and the V segment lost 6 bases, leaving 13 bases of the junction unmatched. The CDR3 length is 17 residues.

A few counts support this clonotype. The V call is TRBV5-4, the J call TRBJ2-1; 10 nucleotides line up with TRBD2. Germline-derived CDR1 and CDR2 are SGHNT and YYREEE (reference sequence). V trimming: 0 bases; J trimming: 5 bases; junction bases outside the gene matches: 8. This CDR3 has 17 amino acids. DNA of the CDR3: TGTGCCAGCAGCTTGGGCCCAAGCGGGGGGGGCAACAATGAGCAGTTCTTC. Protein: CASSLGPSGGGNNEQFF.

This clonotype was picked up a small number of times. The CDR3, as DNA: TGTGCCAGCAGCCGGCGACAGGGGAGTTTTCAGCCCCAGCATTTT. This gives the protein CASSRRQGSFQPQHF. The genes are TRBV7-8 and TRBJ1-5, with 8 bases fitting TRBD1. CDR3 size: 15 residues. Germline V gives CDR1 SGHVS, CDR2 FQNEAQ. Trimming removed 5 bases from V and 6 bases from J; junction bases left unmatched: 9.

The chain recombines TRBV12-3 or TRBV12-4 with TRBJ2-7; 7 nucleotides align to TRBD1. V trimming: 6 bases; J trimming: 3 bases; junction bases outside the gene matches: 2. The CDR3 contains 12 residues. CDR3 bases: TGTGCCAGCAGGGGGGACAGCTACGAGCAGTACTTC. Protein product: CASRGDSYEQYF.

This clonotype was counted a few times. The rearrangement links TRBV3-1 to TRBJ2-2; tentatively, D is TRBD1 (5 bases). Germline V lookup: CDR1 LGHDT, CDR2 YNNKEL (reference sequence). V lost 0 bases and J 4 bases, leaving 9 bases between the germline ends. The CDR3 spans 15 residues. The CDR3 is CASSQDRVFTGELFF. The CDR3 nucleotides read TGTGCCAGCAGCCAAGACAGGGTTTTCACCGGGGAGCTGTTTTTT.

This clonotype has at least ten counts. The chain is built from TRBV10-3 and TRBJ1-3; D unresolved. The V gene's germline CDR1 is ENHRY and CDR2 SYGVKD. CDR3 length: 16 residues. The V end lost 0 bases, the J end lost 0 bases, and 9 bases lay between the germline ends. CDR3 sequence (DNA): TGTGCCATCAGTGAGTCAAACCCATTCTCTGGAAACACCATATATTTT. This encodes CAISESNPFSGNTIYF.

The chain joins TRBV5-1 to TRBJ2-3; TRBD2 matches 15 bases. V dropped 1 base and J dropped 2; count of bases not matched to a gene: 5. This CDR3 is 18 amino acids long. Germline loops: CDR1 SGHRS, CDR2 YFSETQ. The DNA for the CDR3 is TGCGCCAGCAGCTTGTATAGGACTAGCGGGGGGGCCACAGATACGCAGTATTTT. The encoded protein is CASSLYRTSGGATDTQYF.

This clonotype was observed a few times. This rearrangement joins TRBV11-2 to TRBJ2-1, with 9 bases lining up with TRBD2. The germline gives CDR1 SGHAT, CDR2 FQNNGV. V dropped 5 bases and J dropped 2; count of bases not matched to a gene: 7. This CDR3 region has 16 residues. Written as DNA, the CDR3 is TGTGCCAGCAGCCTCTTAGCGGGGGAGACCTACAATGAGCAGTTCTTC. This translates into CASSLLAGETYNEQFF.

This clonotype was seen many times. CDR3 DNA sequence: TGTGCCAGCAGCTTGCAGGGTATGGTGTATCAGCCCCAGCATTTT. As protein: CASSLQGMVYQPQHF. V is TRBV7-8 and J is TRBJ1-5, with a possible D match to TRBD1 (5 bases). The CDR3 contains 15 residues. Germline V CDR1 and CDR2: SGHVS, FQNEAQ. Trimming cost V 3 bases and J 5 bases, with 14 bases left between them.

This clonotype was found many times. The CDR3 nucleotides are TGCGCCAGCAGCTTGGCCGAGGGGGGGATCCAAGAGACCCAGTACTTC. Translation gives CASSLAEGGIQETQYF. This chain connects TRBV5-1 to TRBJ2-5, with TRBD2 as a possible D gene (7 bases). V was cut by 0 bases and J by 1 base, with 13 bases left in between. The germline CDR1 and CDR2 sequences are SGHRS and YFSETQ. The CDR3 length is 16 residues. The full variable domain, rest sourced from reference TRBV5-1 and TRBJ2-5, is KAGVTQTPRYLIKTRGQQVTLSCSPISGHRSVSWYQQTPGQGLQFLFEYFSETQRNKGNFPGRFSGRQFSNSRSEMNVSTLELGDSALYLCASSLAEGGIQETQYFGPGTRLLVL.

Many counts were recorded for this clonotype. The rearrangement joins TRBV5-1 to TRBJ2-3; D is ambiguous. V dropped 1 base and J dropped 2 bases, with 8 bases sitting between them. This CDR3 is built from 14 residues. CDR1 is SGHRS and CDR2 is YFSETQ in the germline V gene. In DNA, the CDR3 is TGCGCCAGCAGCTTGCGTCCATCCACAGATACGCAGTATTTT. It yields the protein CASSLRPSTDTQYF.

The J gene is TRBJ1-2, the V gene TRBV15; D unclear. Trimming shortened V by 2 bases and J by 2 bases, and 6 bases separated the two germline ends. Per the germline V gene, CDR1 is LNHNV and CDR2 is YYDKDF (reference sequence). The CDR3 has 13 residues. The CDR3: CATSRQENYGYTF. The DNA of the CDR3 is TGTGCCACCAGCAGACAGGAGAACTATGGCTACACCTTC.

V is TRBV19 and J is TRBJ2-1, with D possibly matching TRBD1 (6 bases). The V gene lost 9 bases and the J gene lost 4 bases, with 19 bases spanning the gap. This CDR3 has 15 residues. CDR1 is LNHDA and CDR2 is SQIVND in the germline V gene (reference sequence). The DNA for the CDR3 is TGTGCCAGCCGGTCGGGGCAGGGGATATACAATGAGCAGTTCTTC. Protein sequence: CASRSGQGIYNEQFF.

This clonotype was seen more than once but under ten times. The chain has TRBV5-1 and TRBJ1-4, with 8 bases fitting TRBD1. The germline V gene has CDR1 SGHRS and CDR2 YFSETQ. This CDR3 is built from 15 residues. V lost 2 bases, J lost 8 bases, and 8 bases stayed unmatched. CDR3 loop: CASSLSDRVGEKLFF. DNA for the CDR3: TGCGCCAGCAGCTTATCGGACAGGGTAGGGGAAAAACTGTTTTTT.

In its sample, this clonotype was seen a few times. V gene TRBV7-2 combines with J gene TRBJ2-7; D may be TRBD1 or TRBD2 (5 bases each). Trimming left V 7 bases short and J 6 bases short, with 22 bases between. CDR3 length: 15 residues. Germline loops: CDR1 SGHTA, CDR2 FQGNSA. In DNA form, the CDR3 reads TGTGCCAGCACCATGAGGGGCTGGAAGTCGGGCGAGCAGTACTTC. Amino acids: CASTMRGWKSGEQYF.

This chain uses TRBV12-3 or TRBV12-4 with TRBJ2-5; D is unresolved. The CDR3 is 13 amino acids. The germline V and J ends were trimmed by 7 bases and 0 bases, with 9 bases remaining between them. CDR3: CASTRQNQETQYF. In DNA form, the CDR3 reads TGTGCCAGCACCCGGCAGAACCAAGAGACCCAGTACTTC.

This clonotype turned up a few times. The genes are TRBV7-9 and TRBJ1-6; 9 nucleotides match TRBD1. CDR1 SEHNR and CDR2 FQNEAQ come from the germline V gene (reference sequence). V was pared by 2 bases and J by 7 bases, with 3 bases of the junction left unmatched. CDR3 length: 15 residues. Here the CDR3 reads CASSLTGQGNSPLHF. In nucleotides, the CDR3 is TGTGCCAGCAGCTTAACGGGACAGGGAAATTCACCCCTCCACTTT.

This chain links TRBV6-6 with TRBJ1-2; D remains ambiguous. CDR1 MNHNY and CDR2 SVGAGI come from the germline V gene (reference sequence). The CDR3 totals 17 residues. The germline V and J ends were trimmed by 9 bases and 1 base, with 24 bases remaining between them. The CDR3 DNA reads TGTGCCAGTATACTAGACGGATCCGCGTCCCTTAACTATGGCTACACCTTC. Translated, it gives CASILDGSASLNYGYTF.

In this sample, this clonotype turned up a few times. This rearrangement joins TRBV5-5 to TRBJ1-2, with TRBD1 matching 10 bases. V dropped 4 bases and J dropped 4; count of bases not matched to a gene: 13. CDR1 and CDR2 (germline): SGHKS, YYEKEE (reference sequence). The CDR3 extends over 17 amino acids. CDR3 loop: CASSPSLTGGGGYGYTF. In nucleotides, the CDR3 is TGTGCCAGCAGCCCAAGCCTGACAGGGGGCGGAGGCTATGGCTACACCTTC.

This clonotype was found a few times. The chain joins TRBV5-4 to TRBJ2-3; 7 bases are shared with TRBD1. V lost 4 bases to trimming and J lost 5 bases; unmatched junction nucleotides: 7. From germline, CDR1 is SGHNT and CDR2 YYREEE (reference sequence). This CDR3 is built from 14 residues. Here the CDR3 reads CASSGGQAKDTQYF. The CDR3 nucleotides are TGTGCCAGCAGCGGTGGACAGGCTAAAGATACGCAGTATTTT.